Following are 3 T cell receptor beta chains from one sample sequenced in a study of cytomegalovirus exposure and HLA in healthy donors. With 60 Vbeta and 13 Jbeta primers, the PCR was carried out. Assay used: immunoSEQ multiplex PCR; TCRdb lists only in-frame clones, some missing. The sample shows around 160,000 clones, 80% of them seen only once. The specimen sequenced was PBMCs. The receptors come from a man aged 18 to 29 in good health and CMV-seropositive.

The CDR3: CASSLGTVQVPEAFF. The CDR3 DNA reads TGCGCCAGCAGCTTGGGAACCGTACAAGTCCCTGAAGCTTTCTTT. The rearrangement links TRBV5-1 to TRBJ1-1; no firm D call. CDR3 length: 15 residues. Trimming cost V 0 bases and J 6 bases, with 15 bases left between them. In germline, CDR1 is SGHRS, CDR2 YFSETQ.

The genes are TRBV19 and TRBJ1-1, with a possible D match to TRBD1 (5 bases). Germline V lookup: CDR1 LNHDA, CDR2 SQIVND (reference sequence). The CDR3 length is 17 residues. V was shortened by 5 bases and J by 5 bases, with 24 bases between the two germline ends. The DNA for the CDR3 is TGTGCCAGTAGTGTCTCATCAGGGAATCGGGCGAGGACTGAAGCTTTCTTT. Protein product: CASSVSSGNRARTEAFF.

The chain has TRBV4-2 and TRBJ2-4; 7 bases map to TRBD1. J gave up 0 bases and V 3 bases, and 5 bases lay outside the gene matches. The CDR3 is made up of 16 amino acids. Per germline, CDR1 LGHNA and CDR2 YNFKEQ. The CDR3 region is CASSHPGQLAKNIQYF. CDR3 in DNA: TGTGCCAGCAGCCACCCGGGACAGCTAGCCAAAAACATTCAGTACTTC.